This TCR beta chain was captured by sequencing in a study of molecular identifiers for immune sequencing clone quantification. Looked up from germline, CDR1 is MNHEY and CDR2 is SMNVEV (reference sequence). This CDR3 has 11 residues. V lost 8 bases to trimming and J lost 11 bases, with 15 bases between them. Preparation of naive CD8 libraries involved about 17,000 to 1,100,000 sorted cells and 10%, 30% or 50% RNA. This clonotype was recorded many times. The authors built bulk TCR libraries by previously described methods with listed TCR primers. TCRdb reprocessed the PCR reads via MiXCR and lists one record per CDR3 protein. This table has approximately 670,000 distinct CDR3 sequences, 20% appearing once.

The gene calls are TRBV27 and TRBJ1-1; a possible D gene is TRBD1 (5 bases). Sequencing was done on a sample of naive CD8+ T cells from blood, with Jurkat cell RNA spiked in. Subset specified: FACS-sorted CD8+CD4-CCR7+CD45RA+ naive T cells. This receptor was obtained from a human donor in good health. Some libraries in this study had Jurkat cell RNA spiked in. The CDR3 nucleotides read TGTGCCAGCTCCCTTTCGGGGGAGGCTTTCTTT. Its protein is CASSLSGEAFF.